The rows below give T cell receptor beta chains drawn from one sample of a study of regulatory and conventional T cells in RAG deficiency. The repertoire was sequenced with immunoSEQ multiplex PCR; TCRdb's copy has only in-frame clones and lacks some. The sample records around 29,000 clones, under 95% being singletons. This sample was also put to use in a study of regulatory T cells.

Sequencing used Tregs sorted from blood. The receptors were sampled from a human donor in good health. Both conserved end residues are part of each CDR3. A D gene is named only where the DNA matches it firmly. For some rows the clone size is stated as once, few or many, or as a class when expanded; others skip it.

j_gene,d_gene,abundance,v_gene,CDR3nt,CDR3aa
TRBJ1-1,TRBD1,.,TRBV29-1,TGCAGCGCGACAGGGGGGGGCACTGAAGCTTTCTTT,CSATGGGTEAFF
TRBJ1-4,.,.,TRBV27,TGTGCCAGCAGGGAATTACAGGGCTCAGGAGAAAAACTGTTTTTT,CASRELQGSGEKLFF
TRBJ1-5,TRBD1,.,TRBV5-4,TGTGCCAGCAGCCCGGGACAGGGGGAGGGTCAGCCCCAGCATTTT,CASSPGQGEGQPQHF
TRBJ2-3,.,.,TRBV5-1,TGCGCCAACAGGGTTGGGAAAGATACGCAGTATTTT,CANRVGKDTQYF
TRBJ1-6,TRBD1,.,TRBV18,TGTGCCAGCTCACCCGTCCGGGACAGGGAAAATTCACCCCTCCACTTT,CASSPVRDRENSPLHF
TRBJ2-1,TRBD2,.,TRBV5-1,TGCGCCAGCAGGTCTCTAGCGGGGGGGACAATGAAGCAGTTCTTC,CASRSLAGGTMKQFF
TRBJ2-2,.,once,TRBV5-1,TGCGCCAGCACGCTTGATACGATTGGGCTTGGCGGGGAGCTGTTTTTT,CASTLDTIGLGGELFF
TRBJ1-3,.,.,TRBV5-1,TGCGCCAGCAGCTTGGATTTGTGGGGAAACACCATATATTTT,CASSLDLWGNTIYF
TRBJ2-3,.,.,TRBV18,TGTGCCAGCTCCCTAGCTGGGGGCCTGTATACGCAGTATTTT,CASSLAGGLYTQYF
TRBJ1-4,.,.,TRBV9,TGTGCCAGCAGCCCTTATACAGGGAGGACTAATGAAAAACTGTTTTTT,CASSPYTGRTNEKLFF
TRBJ2-3,.,.,TRBV19,TGTGCCAGTTTGAACAGGGCGCTGGGGACAGATACGCAGTATTTT,CASLNRALGTDTQYF
TRBJ2-7,TRBD1,.,TRBV7-8,TGTGCCAGCAGCTTTACCCCGGACAGGGGAGATAAGTACTTC,CASSFTPDRGDKYF
TRBJ2-3,TRBD1,.,TRBV30,TGTGCCTGTCGGCTTGGTTCTGGGACAGGGAGAGTGACGCAGTATTTT,CACRLGSGTGRVTQYF
TRBJ2-7,.,.,TRBV9,TGTGCCAGCAGCGTTGGGGCGACAGAGTCCTACGAGCAGTACTTC,CASSVGATESYEQYF
TRBJ1-1,.,.,TRBV6-1,TGTGCCAGCAAGGGGGTCATGAATTGGGGCACTGAAGCTTTCTTT,CASKGVMNWGTEAFF
TRBJ1-1,TRBD1,.,TRBV29-1,TGCAGCGGACGACAGGGGTCCACTGAAGCTTTCTTT,CSGRQGSTEAFF
TRBJ2-4,.,.,TRBV5-1,TGCGCCAGCAGCTTATGGGGTTTACAAAACATTCAGTACTTC,CASSLWGLQNIQYF
TRBJ2-3,.,.,TRBV7-9,TGTGCCAGCAGCCAAACTTTGCGGGGGCCGACGAGCACAGATACGCAGTATTTT,CASSQTLRGPTSTDTQYF
TRBJ1-2,.,few,TRBV5-6,TGTGCCAGCAGCACCCGTTGGGGGGGGAGCTATGGCTACACCTTC,CASSTRWGGSYGYTF
TRBJ1-6,.,.,TRBV19,TGTGCCAGTAGTACCCGGGATACCGCCAGACCCCTCCACTTT,CASSTRDTARPLHF
TRBJ2-2,.,.,TRBV7-3,TGTGCCAGCAGTCTCTTCCTGGCGACGAACACCGGGGAGCTGTTTTTT,CASSLFLATNTGELFF
TRBJ1-2,TRBD1,.,TRBV19,TGTGCCAGTAGTATGATACGGACAGGGTACGGCTATGGCTACACCTTC,CASSMIRTGYGYGYTF
TRBJ1-5,.,.,TRBV5-1,TGCGCCAGCAGCTTGGGGGGGGAGCGTCAGCCCCAGCATTTT,CASSLGGERQPQHF
TRBJ1-2,TRBD1,.,TRBV5-1,TGCGCCAGCGGAATGGACAGGGGCTACTATGGCTACACCTTC,CASGMDRGYYGYTF
TRBJ2-1,.,.,TRBV19,TGTGCCAGTAGCCCCGGTTGGAGTCCCAATGAGCAGTTCTTC,CASSPGWSPNEQFF
TRBJ1-1,.,.,TRBV7-2,TGTGCCAGCAGCTTTTTCCGTAGGGACACTGAAGCTTTCTTT,CASSFFRRDTEAFF
TRBJ1-1,TRBD1,.,TRBV9,TGTGCCAGCAGCGTAGGAGGACAGGGGAACACTGAAGCTTTCTTT,CASSVGGQGNTEAFF